The TCR beta chain under discussion was sequenced for a study of cytomegalovirus exposure and HLA in healthy donors. Whole-study results and caveats: TCR beta sequences reportedly predicted the HLA-A and HLA-B alleles of most subjects accurately.

Notes on this clone: The antigen remains unidentified.

Germline CDR1 and CDR2: MDHEN and SYDVKM. This CDR3 is 15 amino acids long. V shed 3 bases, J shed 5 bases, and the junction held 7 bases outside the gene matches. The PCR used 60 Vbeta and 13 Jbeta primers. Clones were read by immunoSEQ multiplex PCR, and TCRdb kept only the in-frame ones, dropping some. The table shows about 120,000 clones, with roughly 77% occurring only once. The chain recombines TRBV28 with TRBJ1-3; 7 bases map to TRBD1. The sample comprised PBMCs. The receptor was derived from a man in his forties or fifties in good health and CMV-seronegative. The CDR3 protein is CASSFGQGDRNTIYF. As DNA, the CDR3 is TGTGCCAGCAGTTTCGGGCAGGGGGACAGAAACACCATATATTTT.